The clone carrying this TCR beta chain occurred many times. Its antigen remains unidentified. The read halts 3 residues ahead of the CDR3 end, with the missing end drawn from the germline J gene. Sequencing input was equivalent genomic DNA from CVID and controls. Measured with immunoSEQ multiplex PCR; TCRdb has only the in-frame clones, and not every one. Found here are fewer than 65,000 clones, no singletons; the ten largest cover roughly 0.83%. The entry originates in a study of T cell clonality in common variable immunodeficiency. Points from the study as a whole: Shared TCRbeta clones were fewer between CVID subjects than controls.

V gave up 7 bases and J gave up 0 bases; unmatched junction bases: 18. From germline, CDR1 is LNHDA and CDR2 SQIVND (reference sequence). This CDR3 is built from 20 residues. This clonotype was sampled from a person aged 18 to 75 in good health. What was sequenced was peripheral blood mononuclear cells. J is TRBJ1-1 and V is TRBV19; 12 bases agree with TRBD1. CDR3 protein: CASTLMGQGAVGGMNTEAFF. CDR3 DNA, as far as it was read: TGTGCCAGTACCTTGATGGGACAGGGGGCGGTTGGGGGAATGAACACTGAA.